The 9 T cell receptor beta chains below were found in one sample sequenced in a study of blood T cell repertoires in COVID-19. Clones were sequenced by immunoSEQ multiplex PCR, and TCRdb holds only the in-frame ones, with some missing. Altogether 200,000 or so clones are present, approximately 89% being singletons, with the ten largest covering about 4%. The sample consisted of PBMCs or T cells enriched from blood (not recorded which). The receptors were gathered from a woman aged 25 to 39 who had been exposed to COVID-19.

V and J are TRBV7-2 and TRBJ1-6; D is uncertain. Between the trimmed V and J ends, which lost 5 bases and 7 bases, there was a span of 9 bases. CDR3 size: 13 residues. Germline loops: CDR1 SGHTA, CDR2 FQGNSA. Here the CDR3 reads CASSPLGNSPLHF. In DNA form, the CDR3 reads TGTGCCAGCAGCCCCCTCGGGAATTCACCCCTCCACTTT.

J is TRBJ1-6 and V is TRBV19; the D gene is possibly TRBD1 (5 bases). The CDR3 extends over 15 amino acids. CDR1 and CDR2 (germline): LNHDA, SQIVND (reference sequence). The V gene lost 4 bases and the J gene lost 0 bases, with 7 bases spanning the gap. The CDR3 reads CASSTGGSYNSPLHF. CDR3 coding DNA: TGTGCCAGTAGTACCGGGGGCTCCTATAATTCACCCCTCCACTTT. Variable domain in full (rest from reference TRBV19 and TRBJ1-6): DGGITQSPKYLFRKEGQNVTLSCEQNLNHDAMYWYRQDPGQGLRLIYYSQIVNDFQKGDIAEGYSVSREKKESFPLTVTSAQKNPTAFYLCASSTGGSYNSPLHFGNGTRLTVT.

Comment on this clone: Compared with germline, one end of the junction differs, possibly owing to a read error. The chain has TRBV2 and TRBJ1-2; D possibly corresponds to TRBD1 (5 bases). The length of the CDR3 is 13 residues. Germline-derived CDR1 and CDR2 are SNHLY and FYNNEI. CDR3 DNA: TGTGCCAGCAGCGAAGTCAGGGACTATGGCTACACCTTC. Translating it yields CASSEVRDYGYTF.

The CDR3 nucleotides read TGTGCCAGCAGCTCGGGACTAGCGGGACCGAACACCGGGGAGCTGTTTTTT. It encodes CASSSGLAGPNTGELFF. This sequence joins TRBV11-3 and TRBJ2-2; 13 nucleotides agree with TRBD2. CDR3 length: 17 residues. Trimming at V came to 4 bases and at J to 0 bases, leaving 2 bases not matched to a gene. The V gene's germline CDR1 is SGHNT and CDR2 YENEEA.

V usage is TRBV6-6 and J usage is TRBJ2-1; maybe TRBD2 (7 bases). Between the trimmed V and J ends, which lost 10 bases and 5 bases, there was a span of 18 bases. The CDR3 loop spans 14 amino acids. Germline V gene lookup returns CDR1 MNHNY and CDR2 SVGAGI (reference sequence). CDR3 residues: CATIQGRGDNEQFF. The CDR3 coding sequence is TGTGCCACCATACAGGGACGGGGGGACAATGAGCAGTTCTTC.

V gene TRBV19 combines with J gene TRBJ2-1; the D gene is possibly TRBD2 (5 bases). The germline V gene has CDR1 LNHDA and CDR2 SQIVND (reference sequence). V lost 3 bases and J 7 bases, leaving 16 bases between the germline ends. This CDR3 spans 15 amino acids. The CDR3 region is CASSIKARSGNEQFF. CDR3 coding DNA: TGTGCCAGTAGTATTAAAGCGAGGTCGGGGAATGAGCAGTTCTTC.

The chain has TRBV2 and TRBJ2-1; 9 nucleotides align to TRBD2. The CDR3 sequence is 15 residues long. V shed 4 bases and J 4 bases; nucleotides not matched to a gene: 5. Germline V gives CDR1 SNHLY, CDR2 FYNNEI. The CDR3 DNA sequence: TGTGCCAGCAGTGCCGGGACTAGCTATTACAATGAGCAGTTCTTC. As protein: CASSAGTSYYNEQFF.

J is TRBJ2-1 and V is TRBV5-1; TRBD1 might be the D (5 bases). CDR1 SGHRS and CDR2 YFSETQ come from the germline V gene. This CDR3 spans 16 amino acids. Between the trimmed V and J ends, which lost 3 bases and 4 bases, there was a span of 17 bases. This CDR3 reads CASSWVGQGTYNEQFF. The CDR3 DNA follows: TGCGCCAGCAGCTGGGTGGGGCAGGGAACTTACAATGAGCAGTTCTTC.

The rearrangement joins TRBV7-8 to TRBJ2-1; 8 positions agree with TRBD2. The CDR3 runs 15 residues. Per the germline V gene, CDR1 is SGHVS and CDR2 is FQNEAQ. The ends lost 5 bases at V and 0 bases at J; junction bases unmatched: 3. Here the CDR3 DNA reads TGTGCCAGCAGCCAGGGACTAGACTCCTACAATGAGCAGTTCTTC. Translation: CASSQGLDSYNEQFF.